The rows below give T cell receptor beta chains drawn from one sample of a study of blood T cells in healthy people across ages. TCRdb reprocessed the 5' RACE reads via MiXCR and lists one record per CDR3 protein. This sample has under 850,000 distinct CDR3 sequences, with around 34% found just once. Input material: blood. The receptors stem from a man aged 18 to 35 in good health. Both conserved end residues are part of each CDR3. D genes are given only for firm matches. Where a row states a size, it is once, few, many or the class of an expanded clone; other rows omit it.

16	NA	TRBV9	TRBJ2-7	NA	CASSVGAGRDSYEQYF	TGTGCCAGCAGCGTAGGAGCAGGGCGAGACTCCTACGAGCAGTACTTC
14	NA	TRBV6-2/TRBV6-3	TRBJ2-7	few	CASSDGSAPGEQYF	TGTGCCAGCAGTGACGGGTCCGCTCCGGGCGAGCAGTACTTC
12	NA	TRBV20-1	TRBJ2-3	NA	CSAKSPSDTQYF	TGCAGTGCTAAGAGCCCGTCAGATACGCAGTATTTT
13	NA	TRBV6-2/TRBV6-3	TRBJ2-3	few	CASSGRRSDTQYF	TGTGCCAGCAGCGGTAGGAGGTCAGATACGCAGTATTTT
15	TRBD1	TRBV5-1	TRBJ1-5	NA	CASSPSGGFNQPQHF	TGCGCCAGCAGCCCGTCAGGGGGATTCAATCAGCCCCAGCATTTT
15	TRBD2	TRBV7-3	TRBJ2-3	NA	CASSSSGGARDTQYF	TGTGCCAGCAGCTCAAGCGGGGGGGCGAGAGATACGCAGTATTTT
14	NA	TRBV20-1	TRBJ2-5	NA	CSGTWTVFSETQYF	TGCAGTGGGACTTGGACCGTCTTTTCGGAGACCCAGTACTTC
16	TRBD1	TRBV20-1	TRBJ2-7	few	CSARDGGQGLRYEQYF	TGCAGTGCTAGAGATGGGGGACAGGGGCTTCGGTACGAGCAGTACTTC
15	NA	TRBV10-3	TRBJ1-3	few	CALSEGRDNGNTIYF	TGTGCCTTATCTGAGGGGAGAGACAATGGAAACACCATATATTTT
13	NA	TRBV25-1	TRBJ2-4	few	CASRGAGRNIQYF	TGTGCCAGCAGAGGGGCAGGGAGAAACATTCAGTACTTC
15	NA	TRBV21-1	TRBJ2-7	once	CASSKFRLMYYEQYF	TGTGCCAGCAGCAAATTTAGGCTGATGTACTACGAGCAGTACTTC
14	NA	TRBV5-1	TRBJ2-7	few	CASSPGTNYNEQYF	TGCGCCAGCAGCCCTGGGACCAATTACAATGAGCAGTACTTC
11	NA	TRBV6-2/TRBV6-3	TRBJ2-1	NA	CASSMGPEQFF	TGTGCCAGCAGTATGGGACCCGAGCAGTTCTTC
15	TRBD1	TRBV4-3	TRBJ2-7	few	CASSQEQTGAHEQYF	TGCGCCAGCAGCCAAGAGCAGACAGGGGCCCACGAGCAGTACTTC
14	NA	TRBV9	TRBJ2-3	many	CASSPGEGIDTQYF	TGTGCCAGCAGCCCAGGAGAAGGGATAGATACGCAGTATTTT